These T cell receptor beta chains were read from a single sample in a study of response to subunit inactivated influenza vaccine. TCRdb processed the RT-PCR reads anew with MiXCR; each CDR3 protein has one entry. The repertoire includes about 780,000 distinct CDR3 sequences, approximately 17% of them detected once, and under 13% sits in the top ten. The starting material was PBMCs from blood, obtained roughly 5 days after vaccination. These receptors were taken from a man aged 45-65 years who received an inactivated influenza vaccine. The CDR3 runs from the conserved cysteine through the conserved F or W. Each record gives: CDR3 length, D gene, clone size, V gene, J gene, CDR3 protein, CDR3 DNA. The D gene is left open where the match is weak. Expanded clones get a size class; other rows say once, few or many, or leave the size out.

len: 16; d_gene: TRBD2; abundance: .; v_gene: TRBV7-2; j_gene: TRBJ2-3; CDR3aa: CASSLGAGGNTDTQYF; CDR3nt: TGTGCCAGCAGCTTAGGGGCGGGGGGTAACACAGATACGCAGTATTTT
len: 13; d_gene: .; abundance: .; v_gene: TRBV4-2; j_gene: TRBJ2-5; CDR3aa: CASSQGVTETQYF; CDR3nt: TGTGCCAGCAGCCAGGGGGTTACGGAGACCCAGTACTTC
len: 15; d_gene: .; abundance: .; v_gene: TRBV5-1; j_gene: TRBJ1-2; CDR3aa: CASSAGGGINYGYTF; CDR3nt: TGCGCCAGCAGCGCCGGCGGAGGGATTAACTATGGCTACACCTTC
len: 15; d_gene: .; abundance: few; v_gene: TRBV11-2; j_gene: TRBJ2-7; CDR3aa: CASSLIRARTDEQYF; CDR3nt: TGTGCCAGCAGCTTAATTAGGGCGCGGACGGACGAGCAGTACTTC
len: 16; d_gene: .; abundance: few; v_gene: TRBV5-1; j_gene: TRBJ2-1; CDR3aa: CASSLITSSSYNEQFF; CDR3nt: TGCGCCAGCAGCTTGATTACTTCTAGCTCCTACAATGAGCAGTTCTTC
len: 14; d_gene: .; abundance: few; v_gene: TRBV10-3; j_gene: TRBJ1-6; CDR3aa: CAVAPEEGNSPLHF; CDR3nt: TGTGCCGTTGCCCCAGAAGAAGGGAATTCACCCCTCCACTTT
len: 13; d_gene: TRBD1; abundance: few; v_gene: TRBV20-1; j_gene: TRBJ1-6; CDR3aa: CSARDRDRGPLHF; CDR3nt: TGCAGTGCTAGGGACAGGGATCGTGGACCCCTCCACTTT
len: 13; d_gene: .; abundance: .; v_gene: TRBV7-2; j_gene: TRBJ2-1; CDR3aa: CASSSHRENEQFF; CDR3nt: TGTGCCAGCAGCTCCCACCGGGAGAATGAGCAGTTCTTC
len: 12; d_gene: .; abundance: .; v_gene: TRBV12-3/TRBV12-4; j_gene: TRBJ1-3; CDR3aa: CASSPTRNTIYF; CDR3nt: TGTGCCAGCAGCCCAACGAGAAACACCATATATTTT
len: 14; d_gene: .; abundance: .; v_gene: TRBV18; j_gene: TRBJ2-3; CDR3aa: CASSPAGPTDTQYF; CDR3nt: TGTGCCAGCTCACCCGCAGGGCCAACAGATACGCAGTATTTT
len: 15; d_gene: .; abundance: few; v_gene: TRBV18; j_gene: TRBJ2-7; CDR3aa: CASSPRPGVNYEQYF; CDR3nt: TGTGCCAGCTCACCCCGGCCGGGGGTGAACTACGAGCAGTACTTC
len: 16; d_gene: .; abundance: .; v_gene: TRBV6-2/TRBV6-3; j_gene: TRBJ1-1; CDR3aa: CASSYFKGGVDTEAFF; CDR3nt: TGTGCCAGCAGTTATTTTAAGGGGGGCGTGGACACTGAAGCTTTCTTT
len: 13; d_gene: .; abundance: many; v_gene: TRBV5-1; j_gene: TRBJ2-3; CDR3aa: CASSPPWTDTQYF; CDR3nt: TGCGCCAGCAGCCCTCCCTGGACAGATACGCAGTATTTT
len: 15; d_gene: TRBD2; abundance: many; v_gene: TRBV11-2; j_gene: TRBJ2-1; CDR3aa: CASRKPGGRGNEQFF; CDR3nt: TGTGCCAGCAGGAAGCCGGGGGGGCGAGGAAATGAGCAGTTCTTC
len: 15; d_gene: .; abundance: few; v_gene: TRBV9; j_gene: TRBJ2-2; CDR3aa: CASSVAPSNTGELFF; CDR3nt: TGTGCCAGCAGCGTAGCTCCGTCCAACACCGGGGAGCTGTTTTTT
len: 14; d_gene: .; abundance: few; v_gene: TRBV27; j_gene: TRBJ2-7; CDR3aa: CASSLNSGTYEQYF; CDR3nt: TGTGCCAGCAGTTTAAATAGCGGAACCTACGAGCAGTACTTC
len: 17; d_gene: TRBD1; abundance: .; v_gene: TRBV7-3; j_gene: TRBJ1-5; CDR3aa: CASSFDEDRGANQPQHF; CDR3nt: TGTGCCAGCAGCTTCGATGAGGACAGGGGTGCCAATCAGCCCCAGCATTTT
len: 17; d_gene: TRBD2; abundance: few; v_gene: TRBV5-1; j_gene: TRBJ2-1; CDR3aa: CATQELAGHRGGNEQFF; CDR3nt: TGCGCCACCCAGGAGCTAGCGGGGCACCGAGGTGGGAATGAGCAGTTCTTC
len: 12; d_gene: .; abundance: few; v_gene: TRBV29-1; j_gene: TRBJ2-7; CDR3aa: CSVEFGPYEQYF; CDR3nt: TGCAGCGTTGAATTTGGGCCCTACGAGCAGTACTTC
len: 13; d_gene: .; abundance: .; v_gene: TRBV12-3/TRBV12-4; j_gene: TRBJ1-5; CDR3aa: CASNRDGNQPQHF; CDR3nt: TGTGCCAGCAACCGGGACGGGAATCAGCCCCAGCATTTT
len: 14; d_gene: TRBD2; abundance: few; v_gene: TRBV7-6; j_gene: TRBJ2-1; CDR3aa: CASRRTSGPNEQFF; CDR3nt: TGTGCCAGCCGAAGGACTAGCGGTCCCAATGAGCAGTTCTTC
len: 15; d_gene: TRBD2; abundance: .; v_gene: TRBV2; j_gene: TRBJ2-7; CDR3aa: CASSELSGFSYEQYF; CDR3nt: TGTGCCAGCAGTGAACTTAGCGGGTTCTCCTACGAGCAGTACTTC
len: 14; d_gene: .; abundance: .; v_gene: TRBV5-1; j_gene: TRBJ2-3; CDR3aa: CASSFGGAPDTQYF; CDR3nt: TGCGCCAGCAGCTTTGGGGGCGCCCCAGATACGCAGTATTTT
len: 15; d_gene: TRBD1; abundance: few; v_gene: TRBV10-3; j_gene: TRBJ2-5; CDR3aa: CAIGRGQGAPETQYF; CDR3nt: TGTGCCATTGGGAGGGGACAGGGGGCTCCAGAGACCCAGTACTTC
len: 14; d_gene: .; abundance: .; v_gene: TRBV9; j_gene: TRBJ2-1; CDR3aa: CASSVSGDYNEQFF; CDR3nt: TGTGCCAGCAGCGTTAGCGGAGATTACAATGAGCAGTTCTTC
len: 13; d_gene: .; abundance: .; v_gene: TRBV18; j_gene: TRBJ1-5; CDR3aa: CASSKSSNQPQHF; CDR3nt: TGTGCCAGCTCAAAGAGTAGCAATCAGCCCCAGCATTTT
len: 16; d_gene: TRBD2; abundance: .; v_gene: TRBV28; j_gene: TRBJ2-7; CDR3aa: CASSFYKAGGRSEQYF; CDR3nt: TGTGCCAGCAGTTTCTACAAAGCGGGGGGGAGGTCCGAGCAGTACTTC
len: 14; d_gene: TRBD2; abundance: few; v_gene: TRBV29-1; j_gene: TRBJ2-3; CDR3aa: CSVDLRGGTDTQYF; CDR3nt: TGCAGCGTTGATTTGCGGGGGGGCACAGATACGCAGTATTTT
len: 13; d_gene: TRBD1; abundance: few; v_gene: TRBV20-1; j_gene: TRBJ2-1; CDR3aa: CSAKGGLDNEQFF; CDR3nt: TGCAGTGCTAAAGGGGGCCTCGACAATGAGCAGTTCTTC
len: 16; d_gene: .; abundance: .; v_gene: TRBV27; j_gene: TRBJ2-2; CDR3aa: CASSPGPNRNTGELFF; CDR3nt: TGTGCCAGCAGTCCCGGGCCAAACCGGAACACCGGGGAGCTGTTTTTT
len: 15; d_gene: TRBD1; abundance: .; v_gene: TRBV6-1; j_gene: TRBJ2-5; CDR3aa: CASSQDRGLTETQYF; CDR3nt: TGTGCCAGCAGTCAGGACAGGGGTCTAACAGAGACCCAGTACTTC
len: 15; d_gene: TRBD2; abundance: .; v_gene: TRBV5-1; j_gene: TRBJ2-3; CDR3aa: CASSLGGRGADTQYF; CDR3nt: TGCGCCAGCAGCTTGGGCGGGAGGGGAGCAGATACGCAGTATTTT
len: 14; d_gene: TRBD1; abundance: .; v_gene: TRBV12-3/TRBV12-4; j_gene: TRBJ2-5; CDR3aa: CASSGQANSKTQYF; CDR3nt: TGTGCCAGCAGTGGACAGGCGAACTCGAAGACCCAGTACTTC
len: 15; d_gene: TRBD1; abundance: .; v_gene: TRBV6-5; j_gene: TRBJ2-7; CDR3aa: CASRSRDRGLVEQYF; CDR3nt: TGTGCCAGCAGAAGCCGGGACAGGGGGCTCGTCGAGCAGTACTTC
len: 15; d_gene: .; abundance: .; v_gene: TRBV7-6; j_gene: TRBJ2-5; CDR3aa: CASSPGTNRGETQYF; CDR3nt: TGTGCCAGCAGCCCCGGGACCAACCGGGGAGAGACCCAGTACTTC
len: 12; d_gene: .; abundance: .; v_gene: TRBV30; j_gene: TRBJ1-6; CDR3aa: CAWSPNNSPLHF; CDR3nt: TGTGCCTGGAGTCCTAATAATTCACCCCTCCACTTT
len: 17; d_gene: .; abundance: few; v_gene: TRBV4-3; j_gene: TRBJ2-7; CDR3aa: CASSQAQGSGEGHEQYF; CDR3nt: TGCGCCAGCAGCCAAGCCCAGGGGAGCGGAGAAGGTCACGAGCAGTACTTC
len: 14; d_gene: .; abundance: .; v_gene: TRBV5-1; j_gene: TRBJ1-1; CDR3aa: CATKSQTSNTEAFF; CDR3nt: TGCGCCACCAAGTCCCAGACGTCGAACACTGAAGCTTTCTTT
len: 12; d_gene: .; abundance: .; v_gene: TRBV29-1; j_gene: TRBJ2-3; CDR3aa: CSALRASDTQYF; CDR3nt: TGCAGCGCCCTAAGGGCTAGCGATACGCAGTATTTT
len: 16; d_gene: .; abundance: few; v_gene: TRBV6-5; j_gene: TRBJ2-7; CDR3aa: CASSYSRAGGGYEQYF; CDR3nt: TGTGCCAGCAGTTACTCGAGGGCAGGGGGAGGCTACGAGCAGTACTTC
len: 13; d_gene: .; abundance: few; v_gene: TRBV15; j_gene: TRBJ2-3; CDR3aa: CATSRVLEDTQYF; CDR3nt: TGTGCCACCAGCAGAGTACTTGAGGATACGCAGTATTTT
len: 15; d_gene: .; abundance: few; v_gene: TRBV25-1; j_gene: TRBJ2-7; CDR3aa: CASSDGTPPFYEQYF; CDR3nt: TGTGCCAGCAGTGACGGGACACCTCCATTCTACGAGCAGTACTTC
len: 12; d_gene: .; abundance: many; v_gene: TRBV29-1; j_gene: TRBJ2-7; CDR3aa: CSVEAEAYEQYF; CDR3nt: TGCAGCGTTGAGGCGGAAGCCTACGAGCAGTACTTC
len: 15; d_gene: TRBD1; abundance: .; v_gene: TRBV5-1; j_gene: TRBJ2-1; CDR3aa: CASSWMGQGNNEQFF; CDR3nt: TGCGCCAGCAGCTGGATGGGACAGGGTAACAATGAGCAGTTCTTC
len: 15; d_gene: TRBD2; abundance: .; v_gene: TRBV20-1; j_gene: TRBJ2-3; CDR3aa: CSASHSGGLTDTQYF; CDR3nt: TGCAGTGCTTCACACTCGGGGGGGTTGACAGATACGCAGTATTTT
len: 15; d_gene: .; abundance: .; v_gene: TRBV28; j_gene: TRBJ1-4; CDR3aa: CASSSQLTTNEKLFF; CDR3nt: TGTGCCAGCAGTTCGCAGTTAACAACTAATGAAAAACTGTTTTTT
len: 15; d_gene: .; abundance: few; v_gene: TRBV7-9; j_gene: TRBJ2-7; CDR3aa: CATQEVGQLYDEQYF; CDR3nt: TGTGCCACCCAAGAAGTTGGACAGTTGTACGACGAGCAGTACTTC
len: 18; d_gene: TRBD2; abundance: .; v_gene: TRBV11-1; j_gene: TRBJ2-1; CDR3aa: CASSSKTRLAGTYNEQFF; CDR3nt: TGTGCCAGCAGCTCGAAGACCCGACTAGCGGGGACGTACAATGAGCAGTTCTTC